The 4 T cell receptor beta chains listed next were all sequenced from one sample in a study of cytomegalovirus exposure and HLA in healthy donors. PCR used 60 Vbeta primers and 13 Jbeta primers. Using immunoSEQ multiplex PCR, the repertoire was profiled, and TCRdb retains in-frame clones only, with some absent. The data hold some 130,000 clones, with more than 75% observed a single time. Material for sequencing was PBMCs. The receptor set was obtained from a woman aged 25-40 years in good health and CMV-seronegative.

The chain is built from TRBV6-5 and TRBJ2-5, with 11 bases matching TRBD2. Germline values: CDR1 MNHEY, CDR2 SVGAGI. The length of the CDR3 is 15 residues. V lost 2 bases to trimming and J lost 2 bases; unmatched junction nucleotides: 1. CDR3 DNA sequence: TGTGCCAGCAGTTACAGGACTAGCGGGCAAGAGACCCAGTACTTC. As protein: CASSYRTSGQETQYF.

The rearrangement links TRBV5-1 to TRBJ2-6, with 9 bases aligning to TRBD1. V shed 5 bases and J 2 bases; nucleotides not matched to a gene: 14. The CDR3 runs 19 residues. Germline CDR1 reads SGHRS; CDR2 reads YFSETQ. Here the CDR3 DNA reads TGCGCCAGCAGATTACCTGGACAGGGGACGCGAACTGGGGCCAACGTCCTGACTTTC. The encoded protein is CASRLPGQGTRTGANVLTF.

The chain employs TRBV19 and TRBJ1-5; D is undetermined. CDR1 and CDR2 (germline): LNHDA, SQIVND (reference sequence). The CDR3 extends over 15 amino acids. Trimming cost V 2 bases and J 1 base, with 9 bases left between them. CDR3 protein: CASSIIRLSNQPQHF. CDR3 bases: TGTGCCAGTAGTATAATTCGACTCAGCAATCAGCCCCAGCATTTT.

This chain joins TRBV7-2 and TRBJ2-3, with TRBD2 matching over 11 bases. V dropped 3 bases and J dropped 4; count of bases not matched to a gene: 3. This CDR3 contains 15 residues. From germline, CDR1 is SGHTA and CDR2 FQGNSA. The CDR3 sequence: CASSFLAGGPDTQYF. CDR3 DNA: TGTGCCAGCAGCTTTCTAGCGGGGGGACCAGATACGCAGTATTTT. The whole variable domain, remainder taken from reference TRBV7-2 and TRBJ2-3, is GAGVSQSPSNKVTEKGKDVELRCDPISGHTALYWYRQSLGQGLEFLIYFQGNSAPDKSGLPSDRFSAERTGGSVSTLTIQRTQQEDSAVYLCASSFLAGGPDTQYFGPGTRLTVL.